The entry that follows covers one T cell receptor (beta chain) sequence. In the study's own analysis: Nucleated cell number was recorded as an estimate derived from reference gene primer amplification. Sequenced by immunoSEQ multiplex PCR; TCRdb stores in-frame clones only, minus some. Clonal size and the V and J genes are those of that table, whereas D and trimming came from the DNA. This repertoire shows more than 95,000 clones, 70% to 90% found once; its top ten account for 2% to 2.5%. This record comes from a study of blood T cell repertoires in COVID-19. Study-level information: Spain, Italy and the United States supplied samples that represented acute and convalescent COVID-19. Sources were T cells, B-cell-depleted T cells, or PBMCs; the material itself was cDNA or gDNA.

With 6 bases clipped from V and 4 bases from J, the junction kept 13 bases outside the gene matches. This CDR3 region has 16 residues. Per the germline V gene, CDR1 is MNHNY and CDR2 is SVGAGI (reference sequence). The chain joins TRBV6-6 to TRBJ2-7; 9 bases are shared with TRBD1. The sequencing sample was made of peripheral blood. The receptor was derived from a man aged 25 to 40 with acute or convalescent COVID-19. The CDR3 DNA sequence: TGTGCCAGCAGACTCACAGGGGGCGCAGACTTATACGAGCAGTACTTC. Its translation: CASRLTGGADLYEQYF.